The 27 T cell receptor beta chains below come from one sample, sequenced in a study of cytomegalovirus exposure and HLA in healthy donors. 13 Jbeta primers and 60 Vbeta primers were used for the PCR. Clones were read by immunoSEQ multiplex PCR, and TCRdb kept only the in-frame ones, dropping some. The sample consists of 150,000 to 200,000 clones, roughly 86% of them appearing once. Source material: PBMCs. The receptor source for this set is a young woman in good health and CMV-seronegative.

The chain's CDR3 is CASSFLDQGTQYF. CDR3 DNA sequence: TGTGCCAGCAGCTTTCTGGATCAGGGGACCCAGTACTTC. The V and J genes are TRBV7-2 and TRBJ2-5, with TRBD1 as a possible D gene (5 bases). Germline CDR1 is SGHTA and CDR2 is FQGNSA. V was shortened by 3 bases and J by 7 bases, with 12 bases between the two germline ends. The CDR3 covers 13 residues.

The sample holds one count of this clone. This chain uses TRBV6-4 with TRBJ2-3, with D possibly being TRBD2 (6 bases). The CDR3 runs to 13 residues. Germline V gives CDR1 MRHNA, CDR2 SNTAGT. The germline V and J ends were trimmed by 4 bases and 6 bases, with 11 bases remaining between them. For the CDR3, the DNA is TGTGCCAGCAGTGTCAGAACTAGCGATACGCAGTATTTT. Protein product: CASSVRTSDTQYF.

This clone was detected only once. The chain employs TRBV7-2 and TRBJ1-5; TRBD1 aligns across 7 bases. Germline V lookup: CDR1 SGHTA, CDR2 FQGNSA. After removal of 4 bases from V and 3 bases from J, the junction contained 9 bases not matched to a gene. The CDR3 loop spans 16 amino acids. CDR3 in DNA: TGTGCCAGCAGCTCCTTCGACAGGGCACTCAATCAGCCCCAGCATTTT. Protein sequence: CASSSFDRALNQPQHF.

This chain connects TRBV5-1 to TRBJ2-3; 14 bases align to TRBD2. From germline, CDR1 is SGHRS and CDR2 YFSETQ. This CDR3 comprises 15 residues. V lost 7 bases, J lost 4 bases, and 5 bases stayed unmatched. CDR3 nucleotides: TGCGCCAGCGGAGTGACTAGCGGGAGGGCAGATACGCAGTATTTT. It specifies CASGVTSGRADTQYF.

The CDR3 reads CASSQGQWSSSNTEAFF. In DNA, the CDR3 is TGTGCCAGCAGCCAAGGACAGTGGAGCTCTTCGAACACTGAAGCTTTCTTT. The chain is built from TRBV4-2 and TRBJ1-1; D perhaps matches TRBD1 (5 bases). This CDR3 contains 17 residues. The germline gives CDR1 LGHNA, CDR2 YNFKEQ. V was clipped by 1 base and J by 1 base, with 16 bases between them.

CDR3 nucleotide sequence: TGCGCCAGCAGCAAAAGTCCCGGGACAGGGGGCGATGGCTACACCTTC. Amino acid sequence: CASSKSPGTGGDGYTF. The chain couples TRBV5-1 to TRBJ1-2, with 12 bases aligning to TRBD1. Germline-derived CDR1 and CDR2 are SGHRS and YFSETQ. The CDR3 consists of 16 residues. With 4 bases clipped from V and 6 bases from J, the junction kept 10 bases outside the gene matches.

This chain joins TRBV29-1 and TRBJ2-3, with D possibly matching TRBD2 (6 bases). From germline, CDR1 is SQVTM and CDR2 ANQGSEA. Trimming cost V 4 bases and J 4 bases, with 15 bases left between them. This CDR3 contains 14 residues. The CDR3 region has the DNA TGCAGCGTTGCTCCGGGGGAGCCCTCAGATACGCAGTATTTT. This codes for CSVAPGEPSDTQYF.

The gene calls are TRBV5-1 and TRBJ1-1; 10 nucleotides line up with TRBD1. This CDR3 spans 15 amino acids. V trimming: 5 bases; J trimming: 5 bases; junction bases outside the gene matches: 9. Looked up from germline, CDR1 is SGHRS and CDR2 is YFSETQ. The CDR3 nucleotides read TGCGCCAGCAGTTTTTCGACAGGGGGCCGGACTGAAGCTTTCTTT. Protein product: CASSFSTGGRTEAFF.

The rearrangement joins TRBV23-1 to TRBJ1-5, with TRBD1 matching over 9 bases. TRBV23-1 is filed as an ORF, its function uncertain. J gave up 1 base and V 2 bases, and 0 bases lay outside the gene matches. The CDR3 runs 15 residues. CDR3 loop: CASSQGTGSNQPQHF. The CDR3 DNA reads as TGCGCCAGCAGTCAAGGGACAGGGAGCAATCAGCCCCAGCATTTT.

This clone has only one observation. The J gene is TRBJ2-6, the V gene TRBV5-1; possibly TRBD1 for D (6 bases). The germline V and J ends were trimmed by 4 bases and 4 bases, with 12 bases remaining between them. Germline CDR1 SGHRS, CDR2 YFSETQ. The CDR3 totals 15 residues. DNA for the CDR3: TGCGCCAGCAGCCAGACAGGAACCGGGGCCAACGTCCTGACTTTC. This sequence encodes CASSQTGTGANVLTF.

This clone has just one count. V gene TRBV6-1 combines with J gene TRBJ1-1; no definite D call. V was pared by 3 bases and J by 6 bases, with 5 bases between. The CDR3 covers 11 residues. CDR1 and CDR2 (germline): MNHNS, SASEGT. CDR3: CASSERSEAFF. The CDR3 DNA reads as TGTGCCAGCAGTGAGCGGTCTGAAGCTTTCTTT.

The genes are TRBV7-9 and TRBJ2-7; D uncertain. Trimming removed 8 bases from V and 5 bases from J, with 10 bases in between. The CDR3 runs to 11 residues. Looked up from germline, CDR1 is SEHNR and CDR2 is FQNEAQ (reference sequence). CDR3 amino acids: CASAPGDEQYF. For the CDR3, the DNA is TGTGCCAGCGCACCCGGAGACGAGCAGTACTTC.

The V gene is TRBV5-1, the J gene TRBJ1-1; 12 bases line up with TRBD1. Germline V lookup: CDR1 SGHRS, CDR2 YFSETQ. Germline trimming cut 0 bases from V and 2 bases from J; bases unmatched to any gene: 5. The CDR3 consists of 17 residues. The CDR3 reads CASSLAPGTGGNTEAFF. DNA for the CDR3: TGCGCCAGCAGCTTGGCCCCCGGGACAGGGGGCAACACTGAAGCTTTCTTT.

The chain links TRBV11-1 to TRBJ2-1; D unresolved. Germline-derived CDR1 and CDR2 are SGHAT and FQDESV (reference sequence). The V and J ends lost 0 bases and 4 bases respectively, with 4 bases between them. This CDR3 region has 13 residues. The CDR3 loop reads CASSLASYNEQFF. The CDR3, as DNA: TGTGCCAGCAGCTTAGCCAGTTACAATGAGCAGTTCTTC.

The chain employs TRBV6-9 and TRBJ2-5; 10 positions agree with TRBD1. The J call may be faulty, since TRBJ2-7 better matches the DNA end. Germline-derived CDR1 and CDR2 are MNHGY and SVAAGI. The CDR3 loop spans 15 amino acids. The DNA for the CDR3 is TGTGCCAGCAGTTCAACCGGGACAGGGGACTACGAGCAGTACTTC. It translates to CASSSTGTGDYEQYF.

V is TRBV5-4 and J is TRBJ2-1, with D possibly matching TRBD2 (5 bases). The CDR3 consists of 12 residues. V was clipped by 0 bases and J by 14 bases, with 12 bases between them. Germline CDR1 and CDR2: SGHNT and YYREEE (reference sequence). The CDR3 loop is CASSLARGFEFF. CDR3 DNA sequence: TGTGCCAGCAGCTTGGCCAGAGGGTTTGAGTTCTTC.

CDR3 sequence (DNA): TGTGCCAGCACCCCCGAGAGGGGAGGGGCCTACGAGCAGTACTTC. This encodes CASTPERGGAYEQYF. The chain is built from TRBV7-6 and TRBJ2-7; 7 nucleotides align to TRBD2. V trimming: 7 bases; J trimming: 2 bases; junction bases outside the gene matches: 11. Germline V gene lookup returns CDR1 SGHVS and CDR2 FNYEAQ. The CDR3 spans 15 residues.

A few counts support this clone. The CDR3 DNA follows: TGCGCCAGCAGCTACCGGGACAGGGGCTACGAGCAGTACTTC. As protein: CASSYRDRGYEQYF. The chain recombines TRBV5-1 with TRBJ2-7; 10 bases agree with TRBD1. Germline CDR1 SGHRS, CDR2 YFSETQ. The CDR3 has 14 amino acids. V was clipped by 3 bases and J by 3 bases; unmatched bases: 3.

This clone was detected only a few times. The V call is TRBV19, the J call TRBJ2-1; 8 nucleotides agree with TRBD2. This CDR3 contains 14 residues. V gave up 4 bases and J gave up 7 bases; unmatched junction bases: 6. Germline values: CDR1 LNHDA, CDR2 SQIVND (reference sequence). The CDR3 DNA follows: TGTGCCAGTAGTAACGGCGGGGGGTGGAATGAGCAGTTCTTC. This sequence encodes CASSNGGGWNEQFF.

The chain combines TRBV25-1 with TRBJ1-6; D is uncertain. The CDR3 loop spans 14 amino acids. V dropped 4 bases and J dropped 7 bases, with 11 bases sitting between them. Germline CDR1 and CDR2: MGHDK and SYGVNS. In DNA, the CDR3 is TGTGCCAGCAGTGCCCGGGTTGGAAATTCACCCCTCCACTTT. This translates into CASSARVGNSPLHF.

CDR3 sequence reads: CASSFSGSDGYTF. The DNA of the CDR3 is TGTGCCAGCAGCTTTTCAGGGTCGGATGGCTACACCTTC. The chain employs TRBV7-9 and TRBJ1-2; tentative D call: TRBD1 (5 bases). The length of the CDR3 is 13 residues. Germline lookup yields CDR1 SEHNR and CDR2 FQNEAQ (reference sequence). Trimming cost V 3 bases and J 6 bases, with 11 bases left between them.

The genes are TRBV5-1 and TRBJ1-2; D is undetermined. Trimming removed 3 bases at V and 8 bases at J, with 14 bases between. This CDR3 has 13 residues. Germline-derived CDR1 and CDR2 are SGHRS and YFSETQ. The CDR3 DNA is TGCGCCAGCAGCTCTGACGGGATAAGGGGCTACACCTTC. This sequence encodes CASSSDGIRGYTF.

V and J are TRBV7-6 and TRBJ2-7; tentatively, D is TRBD1 (6 bases). This CDR3 has 15 residues. The V gene's germline CDR1 is SGHVS and CDR2 FNYEAQ. V dropped 1 base and J dropped 2 bases, with 12 bases sitting between them. Written as DNA, the CDR3 is TGTGCCAGCAGCTTAGAGACAGGACCAACCTACGAGCAGTACTTC. This sequence encodes CASSLETGPTYEQYF. Drawing the rest from reference TRBV7-6 and TRBJ2-7, the complete variable domain is GAGVSQSPRYKVTKRGQDVALRCDPISGHVSLYWYRQALGQGPEFLTYFNYEAQQDKSGLPNDRFSAERPEGSISTLTIQRTEQRDSAMYRCASSLETGPTYEQYFGPGTRLTVT.

The chain has TRBV5-5 and TRBJ2-5; 9 bases agree with TRBD2. The V segment lost 1 base and the J segment 5 bases; nucleotides outside the gene matches: 3. This CDR3 has 14 amino acids. Germline loops: CDR1 SGHKS, CDR2 YYEKEE (reference sequence). This CDR3 reads CASSLLAGRETQYF. The CDR3 DNA is TGTGCCAGCAGCTTGCTAGCGGGAAGGGAGACCCAGTACTTC.

The V gene is TRBV7-8, the J gene TRBJ2-7, with D possibly being TRBD1 (8 bases). V lost 5 bases to trimming and J lost 0 bases, with 17 bases between them. Germline V gene data show CDR1 as SGHVS and CDR2 as FQNEAQ. This CDR3 is 16 amino acids long. CDR3: CASSRRGRGRSYEQYF. The CDR3, as DNA: TGTGCCAGCAGCCGCAGGGGGCGGGGGCGCTCCTACGAGCAGTACTTC.

The V call is TRBV18, the J call TRBJ2-3; 11 bases are a match to TRBD1. V was clipped by 7 bases and J by 4 bases; unmatched bases: 4. This CDR3 has 14 amino acids. The germline CDR1 and CDR2 sequences are KGHSH and LQKENI. The CDR3 spells CASLRTGGSDTQYF. CDR3 DNA sequence: TGTGCCAGCTTACGGACAGGGGGCTCAGATACGCAGTATTTT.

The gene calls are TRBV4-2 and TRBJ1-2; a possible D gene is TRBD1 (6 bases). Germline V gene lookup returns CDR1 LGHNA and CDR2 YNFKEQ. This CDR3 has 15 amino acids. The V end was cut by 0 bases, the J end by 4 bases, with 12 bases between. The CDR3 reads CASSQDLGQSYGYTF. The CDR3 region has the DNA TGTGCCAGCAGCCAAGATCTTGGACAGTCCTATGGCTACACCTTC.